The 4 T cell receptor beta chains given below trace back to one sample, sequenced in a study of blood T cell repertoires in COVID-19. Clones were sequenced by immunoSEQ multiplex PCR, and TCRdb holds only the in-frame ones, with some missing. Of around 300,000 clones in the sample, about nine tenths were seen once. The sequencing input was peripheral blood. These TCRs come from a man in his fifties or sixties with active or convalescent COVID-19.

This sequence joins TRBV7-3 and TRBJ2-7, with 8 nucleotides matching TRBD1. The trim removed 2 bases at V and 7 bases at J, leaving 4 bases unmatched. Germline loops: CDR1 SGHTA, CDR2 FQGTGA. This CDR3 contains 13 residues. CDR3 in amino acids: CASSLDRGREQYF. Here the CDR3 DNA reads TGTGCCAGCAGCTTAGACAGGGGCAGGGAGCAGTACTTC.

This sequence joins TRBV7-3 and TRBJ2-1; D unresolved. V was clipped by 3 bases and J by 7 bases, with 13 bases between them. Germline V CDR1 and CDR2: SGHTA, FQGTGA. The CDR3 has 14 residues. CDR3 in amino acids: CASSLTHNTNEQFF. CDR3 nucleotides: TGTGCCAGCAGCTTGACTCATAATACGAATGAGCAGTTCTTC. The complete variable domain, with remaining parts taken from reference TRBV7-3 and TRBJ2-1, reads GAGVSQTPSNKVTEKGKYVELRCDPISGHTALYWYRQSLGQGPEFLIYFQGTGAADDSGLPNDRFFAVRPEGSVSTLKIQRTERGDSAVYLCASSLTHNTNEQFFGPGTRLTVL.

This clone was recorded once. The chain carries TRBV19 and TRBJ1-5, with unresolved D. Looked up from germline, CDR1 is LNHDA and CDR2 is SQIVND (reference sequence). The CDR3 covers 16 residues. Between the trimmed V and J ends, which lost 8 bases and 2 bases, there was a span of 19 bases. In DNA, the CDR3 is TGTGCCAGTCCTATGTTGCGGGATACGTGCAATCAGCCCCAGCATTTT. This codes for CASPMLRDTCNQPQHF.

The CDR3 DNA follows: TGCGCCAGCAGCCAAGGCTCACAACGACAGGGGGGCACTGAAGCTTTCTTT. Translated: CASSQGSQRQGGTEAFF. The chain couples TRBV4-3 to TRBJ1-1, with 9 bases matching TRBD1. V trimming: 1 base; J trimming: 4 bases; junction bases outside the gene matches: 10. The germline gives CDR1 LGHNA, CDR2 YSLEER. The CDR3 runs to 17 residues.